Given below is one T cell receptor (beta chain) in context. What it recognizes is unknown. Looked up from germline, CDR1 is DFQATT and CDR2 is SNEGSKA (reference sequence). The CDR3 sequence is 14 residues long. The germline V and J ends were trimmed by 1 base and 6 bases, with 16 bases remaining between them. Via MiXCR, TCRdb re-called the reads, giving one row per CDR3 protein. The table has 550,000 to 850,000 distinct CDR3 sequences, about 30% seen once. This entry is derived from a study of T cell repertoires in cytomegalovirus infection. Across the study: As its CMV epitopes, the study selected recently identified HLA-C-restricted and well-studied HLA-B-restricted targets. Public TCR beta signatures marked donors with CMV infection and the matching HLA. Overall study findings and caveats: Accumulated public TCR beta family frequency recognized individuals carrying CMV together with the relevant HLA. In two of eight donors, the top clonotype was HLA-C-restricted CMV-specific.

The chain couples TRBV20-1 to TRBJ2-7; D is unclear. This sequence originates from a human donor in good health (CMV status not recorded). Some clones in this sample may be carry-over from other donors' samples. Sequencing used cultured PBMCs, obtained from culture after CMV antigen stimulation. DNA of the CDR3: TGCAGTGCTAGAGTCAGAGATTTTCTAGGCGAGCAGTACTTC. Translated: CSARVRDFLGEQYF.